The entry below describes one TCR beta chain. Antigen: not known. These data belong to a study of cytomegalovirus exposure and HLA in healthy donors. Findings of the study overall: What was likely a sequencing artifact was a cluster of highly shared sequence variants.

The CDR3 extends over 16 amino acids. V was pared by 1 base and J by 2 bases, with 12 bases between. Germline assignment: CDR1 SGHTA and CDR2 FQGNSA. PCR primers comprised 60 Vbeta and 13 Jbeta primers. Only in-frame clones appear in the TCRdb table, and some are missing; sequencing was by immunoSEQ multiplex PCR. This sample has about 180,000 clones, with around four fifths found just once. The J gene is TRBJ1-5, the V gene TRBV7-2; tentative D call: TRBD1 (5 bases). Sequenced input: PBMCs. This TCR came from a woman aged 30 to 39 in good health and CMV-seronegative. The CDR3 sequence is CASSLGWAGGNQPQHF. Written as DNA, the CDR3 is TGTGCCAGCAGCTTAGGTTGGGCGGGGGGCAATCAGCCCCAGCATTTT.